Listed here are 14 T cell receptor beta chains from one sample, sequenced in a study of blood T cell repertoires in COVID-19. Method: immunoSEQ multiplex PCR; TCRdb's copy keeps in-frame clones and lacks some. The sample carries roughly 120,000 clones, 85% to 90% recorded once. The sequencing sample was made of peripheral blood. These receptors all stem from a woman in her 70s with acute or convalescent COVID-19.

V and J are TRBV24-1 and TRBJ2-3; possible D gene TRBD2, 7 bases. In germline, CDR1 is KGHDR, CDR2 SFDVKD. The CDR3 spans 15 residues. With 1 base removed from V and 6 bases from J, the gap between germline ends came to 13 bases. The CDR3 region is CATSDLRGGADTQYF. In DNA form, the CDR3 reads TGTGCCACCAGTGATTTAAGGGGGGGCGCGGATACGCAGTATTTT.

In this sample, this clone turned up a few times. V usage is TRBV4-1 and J usage is TRBJ2-7, with D maybe TRBD1 (6 bases). With 0 bases removed from V and 1 base from J, the gap between germline ends came to 10 bases. This CDR3 comprises 15 residues. CDR1 MGHRA and CDR2 YSYEKL come from the germline V gene. CDR3 coding DNA: TGCGCCAGCAGCCAAGATCACCAGGGGTCCTACGAGCAGTACTTC. Protein product: CASSQDHQGSYEQYF.

The rearrangement joins TRBV6-5 to TRBJ1-5; 10 positions agree with TRBD1. V trimming: 10 bases; J trimming: 3 bases; junction bases outside the gene matches: 9. The CDR3 consists of 15 residues. Looked up from germline, CDR1 is MNHEY and CDR2 is SVGAGI. In nucleotides, the CDR3 is TGTGCCACCAACAGACAGGGGGCGGACAATCAGCCCCAGCATTTT. Protein sequence: CATNRQGADNQPQHF.

The rearrangement uses TRBV7-3 and TRBJ2-1, with D perhaps TRBD2 (6 bases). V was shortened by 4 bases and J by 5 bases, with 9 bases between the two germline ends. Per germline, CDR1 SGHTA and CDR2 FQGTGA. CDR3 size: 13 residues. CDR3: CASSSGLDNEQFF. The CDR3 DNA reads as TGTGCCAGCAGCTCGGGACTGGACAATGAGCAGTTCTTC.

This chain uses TRBV7-9 with TRBJ2-3; D possibly corresponds to TRBD1 (6 bases). The CDR3 runs 12 residues. The germline V gene has CDR1 SEHNR and CDR2 FQNEAQ (reference sequence). V was pared by 5 bases and J by 10 bases, with 13 bases between. CDR3 protein: CASSNLGAAQYF. As DNA, the CDR3 is TGTGCCAGCAGCAACCTGGGGGCAGCGCAGTATTTT.

This rearrangement joins TRBV19 to TRBJ1-2, with 9 bases matching TRBD1. The CDR3 is 15 amino acids. V shed 5 bases, J shed 7 bases, and the junction held 11 bases outside the gene matches. Germline lookup yields CDR1 LNHDA and CDR2 SQIVND (reference sequence). CDR3 protein: CASSGGTGRGFGYTF. DNA of the CDR3: TGTGCCAGTAGTGGAGGGACAGGGCGAGGTTTTGGCTACACCTTC.

The V gene is TRBV7-9, the J gene TRBJ2-7; 9 bases match TRBD2. The CDR3 extends over 16 amino acids. The J segment lost 3 bases and the V segment lost 5 bases, leaving 11 bases of the junction unmatched. Per germline, CDR1 SEHNR and CDR2 FQNEAQ (reference sequence). The CDR3: CASSLLGGGGYYEQYF. The CDR3 DNA is TGTGCCAGCAGCCTTTTGGGCGGGGGGGGATACTACGAGCAGTACTTC.

The chain uses TRBV28 and TRBJ2-1; TRBD2 matches 10 bases. The CDR3 spans 16 residues. After removal of 5 bases from V and 4 bases from J, the junction contained 8 bases not matched to a gene. The germline CDR1 and CDR2 sequences are MDHEN and SYDVKM. The CDR3 bases are TGTGCCAGCAGTGCCGCTAGCGGGGGCTTTTACAATGAGCAGTTCTTC. It yields the protein CASSAASGGFYNEQFF.

The chain joins TRBV13 to TRBJ2-1; 9 bases map to TRBD1. CDR1 is PRHDT and CDR2 is FYEKMQ in the germline V gene (reference sequence). V trimming: 5 bases; J trimming: 2 bases; junction bases outside the gene matches: 10. The CDR3 spans 17 residues. CDR3: CASSPPAGTGTYNEQFF. Here the CDR3 DNA reads TGTGCCAGCAGCCCACCCGCCGGGACAGGGACCTACAATGAGCAGTTCTTC.

J is TRBJ2-5 and V is TRBV28, with 9 bases aligning to TRBD1. The CDR3 has 14 amino acids. V lost 6 bases to trimming and J lost 1 base; unmatched junction nucleotides: 3. Germline loops: CDR1 MDHEN, CDR2 SYDVKM. The chain's CDR3 is CASSLQGAQETQYF. CDR3 in DNA: TGTGCCAGCAGCCTACAGGGGGCCCAAGAGACCCAGTACTTC.

This clone was counted between two and nine times. This chain joins TRBV19 and TRBJ1-1; D is ambiguous. The CDR3 is made up of 14 amino acids. Trimming cost V 8 bases and J 1 base, with 14 bases left between them. Looked up from germline, CDR1 is LNHDA and CDR2 is SQIVND (reference sequence). CDR3 sequence: CASLPAGRNTEAFF. DNA for the CDR3: TGTGCCAGTCTCCCGGCGGGCCGGAACACTGAAGCTTTCTTT.

The rearrangement links TRBV21-1 to TRBJ2-2; the table's D call, TRBD2, has no DNA check behind it. TRBV21-1 is annotated as a pseudogene. The CDR3 contains 18 residues. The DNA of the CDR3 is TGTGCCAGCAGCAAGGGACTAGCGGGGGGAATGAACACCGGGGAGCTGTTTTTT. This codes for CASSKGLAGGMNTGELFF.

The chain combines TRBV6-4 with TRBJ2-2; D might be TRBD1 (6 bases). The CDR3 is 15 residues long. V was pared by 4 bases and J by 4 bases, with 13 bases between. CDR1 and CDR2 from the germline V gene are MRHNA and SNTAGT. This chain's CDR3 is CASSVQGFGTGELFF. CDR3 DNA: TGTGCCAGCAGTGTACAGGGATTTGGCACCGGGGAGCTGTTTTTT.

The V and J genes are TRBV28 and TRBJ2-7; 8 positions agree with TRBD2. The length of the CDR3 is 15 residues. From germline, CDR1 is MDHEN and CDR2 SYDVKM. Trimming cost V 8 bases and J 3 bases; bases outside gene matches: 12. In nucleotides, the CDR3 is TGTGCCAGCCGGACTGGAGCGGGGGTCTACTACGAGCAGTACTTC. It codes for CASRTGAGVYYEQYF.